What follows are 25 T cell receptor beta chains derived from one specimen sequenced in a study of T cells in localized non-small cell lung cancer. Using immunoSEQ multiplex PCR, the repertoire was profiled, and TCRdb retains in-frame clones only, with some absent. This sample carries 25,000 or so clones, less than 90% of them seen once, and the ten largest clones take 13% to 15%. The specimen was peripheral blood, collected before any cancer treatment. These receptors were collected from a female donor over 55 with stage I lung adenocarcinoma.

The chain recombines TRBV11-3 with TRBJ2-7, with 9 bases that match TRBD1. The germline V gene has CDR1 SGHNT and CDR2 YENEEA. The CDR3 is 15 amino acids. J was trimmed by 5 bases and V by 5 bases; bases with no gene match: 10. This CDR3 is CASSPRQGEKNEQYF. The CDR3 nucleotides read TGTGCCAGCAGCCCACGACAGGGGGAAAAAAACGAGCAGTACTTC.

The count of this clone is one. J is TRBJ2-4 and V is TRBV25-1; D unclear. CDR1 is MGHDK and CDR2 is SYGVNS in the germline V gene. This CDR3 is 12 amino acids long. The germline V and J ends were trimmed by 4 bases and 8 bases, with 9 bases remaining between them. As DNA, the CDR3 is TGTGCCAGCAGTGGCCCCGGCGACATTCAGTACTTC. Amino acids: CASSGPGDIQYF.

This chain uses TRBV29-1 with TRBJ2-7, with a possible D match to TRBD2 (5 bases). The CDR3 loop spans 12 amino acids. Germline CDR1 and CDR2: SQVTM and ANQGSEA. V lost 7 bases, J lost 4 bases, and 14 bases lay in between. CDR3 region: CSARGYRYEQYF. For the CDR3, the DNA is TGCAGCGCACGAGGGTATAGATACGAGCAGTACTTC.

This clone appeared once. This chain links TRBV5-1 with TRBJ2-3; D is perhaps TRBD1 (6 bases). The CDR3 is 14 residues long. Trimming left V 4 bases short and J 2 bases short, with 11 bases between. Germline CDR1 SGHRS, CDR2 YFSETQ. This chain's CDR3 is CASSRGGNTDTQYF. The CDR3 region has the DNA TGCGCCAGCAGCCGAGGGGGAAACACAGATACGCAGTATTTT.

This clone was seen just once. The gene calls are TRBV30 and TRBJ1-5, with D possibly matching TRBD1 (5 bases). Deletions cut 1 base from V and 5 bases from J, with 9 bases between. CDR3 size: 13 residues. The V gene's germline CDR1 is GTSNPN and CDR2 SVGIG (reference sequence). CDR3 sequence: CAWSGRGDQPQHF. The DNA of the CDR3 is TGTGCCTGGAGTGGAAGGGGCGATCAGCCCCAGCATTTT.

The chain has TRBV7-2 and TRBJ2-2; 10 positions match TRBD1. Per germline, CDR1 SGHTA and CDR2 FQGNSA. This CDR3 is built from 15 residues. V shed 6 bases and J 5 bases; nucleotides not matched to a gene: 6. The CDR3 reads CASRSGQGITGELFF. DNA for the CDR3: TGTGCCAGCAGGTCGGGACAGGGGATAACCGGGGAGCTGTTTTTT.

This clone was observed a single time. J is TRBJ2-3 and V is TRBV6-1; D is undetermined. From germline, CDR1 is MNHNS and CDR2 SASEGT. V lost 6 bases and J lost 10, with 5 bases in between. The CDR3 loop spans 9 amino acids. CDR3 loop: CASSMAQYF. The CDR3 coding sequence is TGTGCCAGCAGCATGGCGCAGTATTTT.

The J gene is TRBJ1-1, the V gene TRBV30; perhaps TRBD1 as D (6 bases). This CDR3 comprises 13 residues. V was trimmed by 0 bases and J by 8 bases, leaving 13 bases between them. The germline CDR1 and CDR2 sequences are GTSNPN and SVGIG (reference sequence). CDR3 in amino acids: CAWSVRGAKEAFF. The DNA of the CDR3 is TGTGCCTGGAGTGTACGGGGGGCGAAAGAAGCTTTCTTT.

The chain has TRBV6-1 and TRBJ2-7; tentative D call: TRBD2 (5 bases). The V and J ends lost 6 bases and 3 bases respectively, with 18 bases between them. Germline V gene data show CDR1 as MNHNS and CDR2 as SASEGT. The CDR3 has 15 residues. CDR3 sequence reads: CASRGSGAERYEQYF. The DNA for the CDR3 is TGTGCCAGCAGGGGGTCCGGAGCGGAGCGCTACGAGCAGTACTTC.

The rearrangement uses TRBV5-1 and TRBJ2-5, with 8 bases that match TRBD1. The CDR3 loop spans 14 amino acids. J gave up 3 bases and V 6 bases, and 7 bases lay outside the gene matches. Germline CDR1 is SGHRS and CDR2 is YFSETQ. Here the CDR3 reads CASTPRTGKETQYF. The CDR3 region has the DNA TGCGCCAGCACACCCAGGACAGGGAAAGAGACCCAGTACTTC.

Of note for this clone: A junction boundary mismatches the germline segment, possibly from a read error. The chain employs TRBV11-3 and TRBJ2-7; D not resolved. The CDR3 is 12 amino acids. CDR1 is SGHNT, CDR2 YENEEA, per germline. The CDR3: CASSLGSSEQYF. CDR3 bases: TGTGCCAGCAGCTTAGGATCCTCCGAGCAGTACTTC.

The rearrangement uses TRBV19 and TRBJ2-1; TRBD1 matches at 11 bases. Germline V CDR1 and CDR2: LNHDA, SQIVND (reference sequence). The CDR3 extends over 13 amino acids. Losses at the gene ends were 9 bases for V and 7 bases for J; bases not matched to a gene: 5. In DNA, the CDR3 is TGTGCCAGCTCCCGGGACAGGGGGAATGAGCAGTTCTTC. Protein: CASSRDRGNEQFF.

V is TRBV18 and J is TRBJ1-1, with TRBD1 identical over 7 bases. The germline CDR1 and CDR2 sequences are KGHSH and LQKENI. Losses at the gene ends were 6 bases for V and 4 bases for J; bases not matched to a gene: 8. This CDR3 is 14 amino acids long. CDR3 residues: CASSPTGVGTEAFF. CDR3 bases: TGTGCCAGCTCGCCCACAGGGGTCGGCACTGAAGCTTTCTTT.

The rearrangement links TRBV6-6 to TRBJ1-5; TRBD1 might be the D (6 bases). Per the germline V gene, CDR1 is MNHNY and CDR2 is SVGAGI (reference sequence). The V and J ends lost 0 bases and 3 bases respectively, with 12 bases between them. CDR3 length: 16 amino acids. For the CDR3, the DNA is TGTGCCAGCAGTTACTCGAAAGGGGGAAACAATCAGCCCCAGCATTTT. This sequence encodes CASSYSKGGNNQPQHF.

The V gene is TRBV29-1, the J gene TRBJ2-3; 10 bases match TRBD2. Germline V lookup: CDR1 SQVTM, CDR2 ANQGSEA. The junction had 5 bases not matched to a gene; V was cut back by 0 bases and J by 5 bases. The CDR3 extends over 15 amino acids. This CDR3 reads CSVEDHSGGGDTQYF. Here the CDR3 DNA reads TGCAGCGTTGAAGATCACAGCGGGGGGGGAGATACGCAGTATTTT.

J is TRBJ2-5 and V is TRBV30, with D possibly being TRBD1 or TRBD2 (6 bases each). Germline CDR1 and CDR2: GTSNPN and SVGIG (reference sequence). V was cut by 0 bases and J by 3 bases, with 8 bases left in between. The CDR3 is made up of 13 amino acids. The CDR3 loop reads CAWSVGGKETQYF. CDR3 DNA: TGTGCCTGGAGTGTAGGGGGGAAAGAGACCCAGTACTTC.

This clone was detected once. This chain links TRBV19 with TRBJ2-1; a possible D gene is TRBD2 (5 bases). Germline V gene sequence: CDR1 LNHDA, CDR2 SQIVND (reference sequence). The CDR3 is made up of 17 amino acids. V gave up 0 bases and J gave up 0 bases, with 12 bases separating them. CDR3 nucleotides: TGTGCCAGTAGTATAGATCTACGGGGTAGCTCCTACAATGAGCAGTTCTTC. Protein sequence: CASSIDLRGSSYNEQFF.

The chain is built from TRBV19 and TRBJ1-1; no firm D call. V was cut by 2 bases and J by 1 base, with 14 bases left in between. The CDR3 is made up of 16 amino acids. Looked up from germline, CDR1 is LNHDA and CDR2 is SQIVND (reference sequence). CDR3 sequence: CASSISLKVSNTEAFF. DNA for the CDR3: TGTGCCAGTAGTATATCCCTCAAGGTTTCGAACACTGAAGCTTTCTTT.

V usage is TRBV9 and J usage is TRBJ2-1; 7 bases agree with TRBD1. The CDR3 loop spans 15 amino acids. Per germline, CDR1 SGDLS and CDR2 YYNGEE. Losses at the gene ends were 1 base for V and 4 bases for J; bases not matched to a gene: 5. CDR3: CASSVTGTAYNEQFF. CDR3 nucleotide sequence: TGTGCCAGCAGCGTAACCGGGACAGCTTACAATGAGCAGTTCTTC. Full variable domain (rest looked up from reference TRBV9 and TRBJ2-1): DSGVTQTPKHLITATGQRVTLRCSPRSGDLSVYWYQQSLDQGLQFLIQYYNGEERAKGNILERFSAQQFPDLHSELNLSSLELGDSALYFCASSVTGTAYNEQFFGPGTRLTVL.

The chain has TRBV9 and TRBJ2-6, with D hard to call. The CDR3 has 17 residues. CDR1 is SGDLS and CDR2 is YYNGEE in the germline V gene. V was cut by 3 bases and J by 2 bases, with 15 bases left in between. Here the CDR3 DNA reads TGTGCCAGCAGCGGATCCCTATATGACCCTGGGGCCAACGTCCTGACTTTC. It encodes CASSGSLYDPGANVLTF. Using reference TRBV9 and TRBJ2-6 for the parts outside the CDR3, the full variable domain is DSGVTQTPKHLITATGQRVTLRCSPRSGDLSVYWYQQSLDQGLQFLIQYYNGEERAKGNILERFSAQQFPDLHSELNLSSLELGDSALYFCASSGSLYDPGANVLTFGAGSRLTVL.

The J gene is TRBJ2-3, the V gene TRBV5-6; D might be TRBD1 or TRBD2, each matching 5 bases. The V and J ends lost 2 bases and 2 bases respectively, with 12 bases between them. This CDR3 is built from 15 residues. CDR1 is SGHDT and CDR2 is YYEEEE in the germline V gene. Here the CDR3 DNA reads TGTGCCAGCAGCTTATCGGGACGGCTCACAGATACGCAGTATTTT. Translated: CASSLSGRLTDTQYF.

The chain couples TRBV11-2 to TRBJ2-3; 9 nucleotides line up with TRBD2. V was clipped by 6 bases and J by 7 bases; unmatched bases: 8. CDR1 is SGHAT, CDR2 FQNNGV, per germline. This CDR3 spans 14 amino acids. DNA for the CDR3: TGTGCCAGCAGGGAAATAGCGGGAGTTAATACGCAGTATTTT. It yields the protein CASREIAGVNTQYF.

This chain links TRBV28 with TRBJ2-7, with 8 bases matching TRBD1. With 5 bases clipped from V and 0 bases from J, the junction kept 3 bases outside the gene matches. CDR1 and CDR2 (germline): MDHEN, SYDVKM. This CDR3 comprises 14 residues. This CDR3 reads CASSMGQASYEQYF. DNA for the CDR3: TGTGCCAGCAGTATGGGACAGGCCTCCTACGAGCAGTACTTC.

The chain recombines TRBV6-5 with TRBJ2-3; 12 nucleotides agree with TRBD2. The CDR3 has 16 amino acids. CDR1 and CDR2 (germline): MNHEY, SVGAGI. V dropped 2 bases and J dropped 5; count of bases not matched to a gene: 5. CDR3 sequence: CASSYASGGAEDTQYF. The CDR3 nucleotides are TGTGCCAGCAGTTACGCTAGCGGGGGGGCTGAAGATACGCAGTATTTT.

The chain has TRBV7-2 and TRBJ1-1; weak D call: TRBD1 (5 bases). CDR3 length: 15 amino acids. Germline V gives CDR1 SGHTA, CDR2 FQGNSA. Trimming removed 0 bases from V and 4 bases from J, with 12 bases in between. The CDR3 bases are TGTGCCAGCAGCTTAGCGCCAGGGAGGGGCACTGAAGCTTTCTTT. The encoded protein is CASSLAPGRGTEAFF.